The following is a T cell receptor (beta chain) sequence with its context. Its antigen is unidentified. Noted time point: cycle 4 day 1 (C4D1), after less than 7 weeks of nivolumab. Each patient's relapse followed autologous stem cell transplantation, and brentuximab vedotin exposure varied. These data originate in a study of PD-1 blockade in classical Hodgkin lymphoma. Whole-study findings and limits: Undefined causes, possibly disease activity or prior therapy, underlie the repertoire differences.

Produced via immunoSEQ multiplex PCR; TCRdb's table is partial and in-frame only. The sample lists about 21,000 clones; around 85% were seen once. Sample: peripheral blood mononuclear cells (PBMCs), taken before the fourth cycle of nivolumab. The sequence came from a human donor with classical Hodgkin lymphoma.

Written as DNA, the CDR3 is TGTGCCAGTAGTATCACAGCGTGGACTAGCGGGAGTGTCAGCTCCTACGAGCAGTACTTC. It codes for CASSITAWTSGSVSSYEQYF. This sequence joins TRBV19 and TRBJ2-7; 13 nucleotides align to TRBD2. Germline lookup yields CDR1 LNHDA and CDR2 SQIVND (reference sequence). CDR3 length: 20 amino acids. V shed 3 bases, J shed 0 bases, and the junction held 14 bases outside the gene matches.